This T cell receptor (beta chain) stems from a study of cytomegalovirus exposure and HLA in healthy donors. Study-wide findings and caveats: Available immune exposure information covered CMV serostatus only. Reports indicated that the classifier achieved high specificity and sensitivity in diagnosing cytomegalovirus status. A few CMV-associated chains proved CMV antigen-specific in vitro. Certain indistinguishable V segments, among them TRBV6-2 and TRBV6-3, were excluded.

Per the germline V gene, CDR1 is SEHNR and CDR2 is FQNEAQ (reference sequence). V gave up 1 base and J gave up 0 bases, with 7 bases separating them. This CDR3 spans 14 amino acids. In regard to this clone: Antigen: not known.

PCR employed 60 Vbeta and 13 Jbeta primers. The table came from immunoSEQ multiplex PCR; TCRdb's copy has only in-frame clones and leaves some out. The profile covers roughly 160,000 clones, with about 77% appearing a single time and over 0.95% taken by the ten largest. The receptor was derived from a woman aged 50 to 65 in good health and CMV-seronegative. Sequencing was done on a sample of PBMCs. V usage is TRBV7-9 and J usage is TRBJ2-7, with D unresolved. In nucleotides, the CDR3 is TGTGCCAGCAGCTTAGTCTCGAGCTCCTACGAGCAGTACTTC. Amino acids: CASSLVSSSYEQYF.